These 22 T cell receptor beta chains were sequenced from one sample in a study of blood T cells in healthy people across ages (dated by TCRdb to 2015 to 2017). Receptors were amplified or captured by 5' RACE. Reads for this sample came from an Illumina HiSeq 2500. The second PCR ran for roughly 7 to 12 cycles and used a J-beta primer mix along with a sample-barcoded 5' primer. TCRdb reprocessing: public reads trimmed at Q25 with fastp, clones called with MiXCR, in-frame beta chains kept. When rows share a CDR3 protein, they turn into one entry using the most common DNA and genes. The sample profile shows approximately 850,000 distinct CDR3 sequences; roughly 44% of them were found once. The leading ten clones occupy roughly a fifth of the sample. Sequences were obtained from blood. These receptors all come from a man between 60 and 75 years old in good health.

This clonotype was seen only a few times. The chain employs TRBV6-6 and TRBJ1-1; D not certain. V lost 2 bases and J 1 base, leaving 11 bases between the germline ends. The CDR3 length is 15 residues. Germline assignment: CDR1 MNHNY and CDR2 SVGAGI (reference sequence). CDR3 in amino acids: CASSYVRQENTEAFF. The CDR3 bases are TGTGCCAGCAGTTACGTTAGGCAGGAGAACACTGAAGCTTTCTTT.

V gene TRBV29-1 combines with J gene TRBJ2-2, with 7 bases identical to TRBD2. The CDR3 covers 15 residues. Per germline, CDR1 SQVTM and CDR2 ANQGSEA. J gave up 4 bases and V 3 bases, and 8 bases lay outside the gene matches. In nucleotides, the CDR3 is TGCAGCGTTGAGGTCCAGCGGGGCGGCACCGGGGAGCTGTTTTTT. Amino acid sequence: CSVEVQRGGTGELFF.

The chain couples TRBV12-3 or TRBV12-4 to TRBJ2-3; 14 bases map to TRBD2. This CDR3 is built from 18 residues. V lost 5 bases, J lost 4 bases, and 11 bases stayed unmatched. The CDR3 protein is CASSLKTSGGALADTQYF. In nucleotides, the CDR3 is TGTGCCAGCAGTCTGAAGACTAGCGGGGGGGCGTTAGCAGATACGCAGTATTTT.

This clonotype occurred a few times. The chain carries TRBV20-1 and TRBJ2-3, with D uncertain. This CDR3 is 14 amino acids long. V was cut by 5 bases and J by 2 bases, with 14 bases left in between. Germline loops: CDR1 DFQATT, CDR2 SNEGSKA (reference sequence). The CDR3 is CSAPVSTDTDTQYF. CDR3 nucleotides: TGCAGTGCTCCCGTCTCCACTGACACAGATACGCAGTATTTT.

With respect to this clonotype: A much larger clone is a single base away; this may be a read error. This sequence joins TRBV12-3 or TRBV12-4 and TRBJ2-5, with D possibly TRBD2 on 5 matching bases. This CDR3 region has 15 residues. Here the CDR3 reads CTSSLALRYQETQYF. CDR3 bases: TGTACCAGCAGTTTAGCGTTGCGGTACCAAGAGACCCAGTACTTC.

The V call is TRBV5-5, the J call TRBJ1-6; D unresolved. The germline V and J ends were trimmed by 3 bases and 7 bases, with 11 bases remaining between them. The CDR3 contains 14 residues. Germline CDR1 SGHKS, CDR2 YYEKEE (reference sequence). CDR3 bases: TGTGCCAGCAGCTCCGGCATAAGGAATTCACCCCTCCACTTT. This encodes CASSSGIRNSPLHF.

The chain carries TRBV19 and TRBJ1-2; D gene ambiguous. From germline, CDR1 is LNHDA and CDR2 SQIVND (reference sequence). The CDR3 is 12 residues long. V was pared by 3 bases and J by 7 bases, with 9 bases between. CDR3 protein: CASSISSGGYTF. CDR3 bases: TGTGCCAGTAGTATCTCTTCAGGTGGCTACACCTTC.

The chain is built from TRBV5-6 and TRBJ1-2; 7 bases match TRBD1. V lost 4 bases to trimming and J lost 5 bases; unmatched junction nucleotides: 11. Germline V gives CDR1 SGHDT, CDR2 YYEEEE. The CDR3 extends over 15 amino acids. CDR3 amino acids: CASSAPDRTRYGYTF. The CDR3 region has the DNA TGTGCCAGCAGCGCCCCGGACAGGACGAGATATGGCTACACCTTC.

This clonotype has only a few counts. J is TRBJ2-7 and V is TRBV20-1; possibly TRBD2 for D (6 bases). V was clipped by 6 bases and J by 1 base, with 19 bases between them. This CDR3 region has 15 residues. Germline-derived CDR1 and CDR2 are DFQATT and SNEGSKA (reference sequence). CDR3 loop: CSAEGGGSRSYEQYF. CDR3 nucleotides: TGCAGTGCAGAAGGTGGAGGGAGTAGGTCCTACGAGCAGTACTTC.

Worth noting for this clonotype: A much larger clone lies a single base off, so this may be a read error. CDR3 DNA sequence: TGTGCCAACAGGAGGGGGATTAGCACAGATACGCAGTATTTT. This codes for CANRRGISTDTQYF. The chain recombines TRBV27 with TRBJ2-3; either TRBD1 or TRBD2 may supply D (6 bases each). V was clipped by 10 bases and J by 0 bases, with 14 bases between them. The CDR3 totals 14 residues. Germline CDR1 and CDR2: MNHEY and SMNVEV (reference sequence).

This clonotype occurred a few times. This sequence joins TRBV6-2 or TRBV6-3 and TRBJ2-1, with D maybe TRBD1 (5 bases). CDR1 is MNHEY and CDR2 is SVGEGT in the germline V gene. V lost 6 bases, J lost 4 bases, and 10 bases lay in between. The CDR3 has 13 residues. CDR3 nucleotides: TGTGCCAGCAGCAGACAGAATTACAATGAGCAGTTCTTC. Translated: CASSRQNYNEQFF.

The J gene is TRBJ2-7, the V gene TRBV20-1; 9 bases match TRBD1. The CDR3 totals 14 residues. Per germline, CDR1 DFQATT and CDR2 SNEGSKA (reference sequence). V was clipped by 1 base and J by 10 bases; unmatched bases: 11. The CDR3 reads CSARAPGQGMEQYF. The CDR3 DNA sequence: TGCAGTGCTAGAGCCCCGGGACAGGGAATGGAACAGTACTTC.

The chain joins TRBV2 to TRBJ2-1, with 8 bases lining up with TRBD1. In germline, CDR1 is SNHLY, CDR2 FYNNEI. The CDR3 spans 14 residues. V lost 4 bases to trimming and J lost 9 bases; unmatched junction nucleotides: 8. CDR3 loop: CASSVDRGGGEQFF. CDR3 nucleotide sequence: TGTGCCAGCAGTGTCGACAGGGGAGGTGGTGAGCAGTTCTTC. The whole variable domain, remainder taken from reference TRBV2 and TRBJ2-1, is EPEVTQTPSHQVTQMGQEVILRCVPISNHLYFYWYRQILGQKVEFLVSFYNNEISEKSEIFDDQFSVERPDGSNFTLKIRSTKLEDSAMYFCASSVDRGGGEQFFGPGTRLTVL.

This clonotype came up many times. The genes are TRBV29-1 and TRBJ2-7; 11 bases align to TRBD2. With V trimmed by 3 bases and J by 7 bases, 5 bases remained unmatched. This CDR3 spans 13 amino acids. CDR1 is SQVTM and CDR2 is ANQGSEA in the germline V gene. CDR3 nucleotide sequence: TGCAGCGTTGAGACTAGCGGGGTAGGGGAGCAGTACTTC. Amino acid sequence: CSVETSGVGEQYF.

This chain links TRBV6-6 with TRBJ2-3; 8 bases line up with TRBD2. This CDR3 has 17 amino acids. Germline CDR1 reads MNHNY; CDR2 reads SVGAGI (reference sequence). V dropped 2 bases and J dropped 2; count of bases not matched to a gene: 9. CDR3 DNA sequence: TGTGCCAGCAGTTACCTCGGGGGAGCGGGGGCCACAGATACGCAGTATTTT. This encodes CASSYLGGAGATDTQYF.

In its sample, this clonotype was seen a few times. The CDR3: CSAARPGLGSTDTQYF. DNA of the CDR3: TGCAGTGCCGCCCGCCCCGGACTAGGTAGCACAGATACGCAGTATTTT. This rearrangement joins TRBV20-1 to TRBJ2-3; 7 nucleotides align to TRBD2. The germline CDR1 and CDR2 sequences are DFQATT and SNEGSKA (reference sequence). This CDR3 has 16 residues. J was trimmed by 0 bases and V by 6 bases; bases with no gene match: 12.

V gene TRBV20-1 combines with J gene TRBJ2-7; D is unresolved. The CDR3 is 13 amino acids. Per germline, CDR1 DFQATT and CDR2 SNEGSKA (reference sequence). The V gene lost 5 bases and the J gene lost 2 bases, with 13 bases spanning the gap. CDR3 loop: CSAGNSRAYEQYF. The CDR3 DNA follows: TGCAGTGCTGGAAATTCTCGGGCCTACGAGCAGTACTTC.

The gene calls are TRBV5-1 and TRBJ2-5, with 7 bases matching TRBD1. The CDR3 is 17 residues long. V lost 4 bases and J lost 5; bases outside the gene matches: 17. In germline, CDR1 is SGHRS, CDR2 YFSETQ. The CDR3 reads CASSHRPGQRMWETQYF. The CDR3 region has the DNA TGCGCCAGCAGCCACCGACCGGGACAGAGAATGTGGGAGACCCAGTACTTC.

With regard to this clonotype: An end of the junction differs from the germline gene, which may be a read error. The V and J genes are TRBV12-3 or TRBV12-4 and TRBJ2-7, with a possible D match to TRBD2 (6 bases). The CDR3 totals 12 residues. In nucleotides, the CDR3 is TGTGCCGGCAGTTTTGGGGGAGGCGAGCAGTACTTC. It specifies CAGSFGGGEQYF.

This clonotype was counted only a few times. The rearrangement uses TRBV29-1 and TRBJ2-5; tentative D call: TRBD1 (6 bases). Trimming took 4 bases from V and 11 from J, leaving 20 bases between them. Germline CDR1 is SQVTM and CDR2 is ANQGSEA. The CDR3 runs 13 residues. This CDR3 is CSVVGAPGNEQYF. CDR3 sequence (DNA): TGCAGCGTTGTGGGGGCCCCGGGGAATGAGCAGTACTTC.

This clonotype was detected a few times. The chain carries TRBV7-8 and TRBJ2-3; 9 nucleotides match TRBD1. The V gene end was trimmed by 1 base and the J gene end by 7 bases; junction bases not matched to a gene: 9. CDR1 is SGHVS and CDR2 is FQNEAQ in the germline V gene. The CDR3 length is 16 residues. CDR3 DNA sequence: TGTGCCAGCAGCTTAGGGCGGGACAGGGTGGTAAATACGCAGTATTTT. This codes for CASSLGRDRVVNTQYF.

With regard to this clonotype: The junction departs from the called germline gene at one end, perhaps through a read error. J is TRBJ1-6 and V is TRBV4-3; D remains unclear. The CDR3 is 16 residues long. From germline, CDR1 is LGHNA and CDR2 YSLEER. The DNA of the CDR3 is TGCGCCAGCAGCCAAGAGGGAAGGGCTGTGAATTCACCCCCCCACTTT. This translates into CASSQEGRAVNSPPHF.